This record concerns one T cell receptor beta chain sequence. Its antigen is currently unknown. The data are from a study of cytomegalovirus exposure and HLA in healthy donors. General study findings and limits: Cytomegalovirus status was reportedly diagnosed by the classifier with high specificity and sensitivity. When the data were analyzed later, several of the most significant clusters appeared to be linked to common viral pathogens.

The primer mix had 60 Vbeta and 13 Jbeta primers. The data were produced by immunoSEQ multiplex PCR, yet TCRdb's version contains in-frame clones alone and is incomplete. The table records 140,000 or so clones, 80% to 85% of them present only once. The junction had 5 bases not matched to a gene; V was cut back by 0 bases and J by 9 bases. The germline gives CDR1 SGHDN, CDR2 FVKESK. CDR3 size: 13 residues. The sequence came from a female donor in good health and CMV-seronegative. Sequencing was done on a sample of PBMCs. This chain connects TRBV14 to TRBJ2-7, with 7 bases lining up with TRBD1. Here the CDR3 DNA reads TGTGCCAGCAGCCAAGAACGGACAGGCTCGCAGTACTTC. This sequence encodes CASSQERTGSQYF.